The 4 T cell receptor beta chains reported below all come from one sample, sequenced in a study of T-cell reconstitution after alpha-beta-depleted transplantation in children (dated by TCRdb to about 2016). The label giving this sample's treatment or condition can be read as: allogeneic hematopoietic cell transplantation with graft depleted of TCRalphabeta T cells and CD19 B cells. Libraries came from PCR. Sequencing was performed on an Illumina HiSeq 2500. To normalize quantification of the TCRbeta repertoire, the TCR libraries were built with molecular barcoding that relied on unique molecular identifiers. TCRdb reprocessing: public reads trimmed at Q25 with fastp, clones called with MiXCR, in-frame beta chains kept. Entries that share a CDR3 protein sequence are merged under the most common genes and DNA. Counted in this sample were approximately 130,000 distinct CDR3 sequences; about 9.6% of them appeared once. The ten largest account for about 24% of the sample.

The sequencing here drew on PBMCs, mostly from graft donor cells, taken 180 days after TCRalphabeta/CD19-depleted stem cell transplant. The receptors stem from a girl under two years old who had a stem cell transplant for combined immunodeficiency, so the T cells may come from the graft donor.

In its sample, this clonotype was seen a few times. The rearrangement joins TRBV7-8 to TRBJ1-1; D ambiguous. Trimming removed 3 bases at V and 5 bases at J, with 10 bases between. Germline lookup yields CDR1 SGHVS and CDR2 FQNEAQ. The CDR3 extends over 13 amino acids. CDR3 sequence reads: CASSFHERTEAFF. As DNA, the CDR3 is TGTGCCAGCAGCTTCCACGAGAGGACTGAAGCTTTCTTT.

The J gene is TRBJ1-1, the V gene TRBV5-1; 7 nucleotides match TRBD1. The CDR3 extends over 16 amino acids. The V segment lost 7 bases and the J segment 1 base; nucleotides outside the gene matches: 13. CDR1 and CDR2 (germline): SGHRS, YFSETQ. The CDR3 sequence is CASYRDSSVKNTEAFF. Here the CDR3 DNA reads TGCGCCAGCTACCGGGACAGCTCAGTGAAGAACACTGAAGCTTTCTTT.

The V call is TRBV18, the J call TRBJ2-3; 11 bases map to TRBD2. The CDR3 runs 19 residues. Losses at the gene ends were 6 bases for V and 0 bases for J; bases not matched to a gene: 14. Germline V gene data show CDR1 as KGHSH and CDR2 as LQKENI. Here the CDR3 reads CASSQIAGGLPSSTDTQYF. In DNA, the CDR3 is TGTGCCAGCTCTCAAATAGCGGGGGGGCTACCCTCTAGCACAGATACGCAGTATTTT.

This clonotype was counted between two and nine times. The chain recombines TRBV20-1 with TRBJ2-3, with D unresolved. V lost 7 bases, J lost 2 bases, and 10 bases lay in between. The germline V gene encodes CDR1 DFQATT and CDR2 SNEGSKA (reference sequence). CDR3 length: 12 amino acids. The CDR3 sequence is CSGVSLTDTQYF. CDR3 DNA sequence: TGCAGTGGGGTCAGCCTCACAGATACGCAGTATTTT.